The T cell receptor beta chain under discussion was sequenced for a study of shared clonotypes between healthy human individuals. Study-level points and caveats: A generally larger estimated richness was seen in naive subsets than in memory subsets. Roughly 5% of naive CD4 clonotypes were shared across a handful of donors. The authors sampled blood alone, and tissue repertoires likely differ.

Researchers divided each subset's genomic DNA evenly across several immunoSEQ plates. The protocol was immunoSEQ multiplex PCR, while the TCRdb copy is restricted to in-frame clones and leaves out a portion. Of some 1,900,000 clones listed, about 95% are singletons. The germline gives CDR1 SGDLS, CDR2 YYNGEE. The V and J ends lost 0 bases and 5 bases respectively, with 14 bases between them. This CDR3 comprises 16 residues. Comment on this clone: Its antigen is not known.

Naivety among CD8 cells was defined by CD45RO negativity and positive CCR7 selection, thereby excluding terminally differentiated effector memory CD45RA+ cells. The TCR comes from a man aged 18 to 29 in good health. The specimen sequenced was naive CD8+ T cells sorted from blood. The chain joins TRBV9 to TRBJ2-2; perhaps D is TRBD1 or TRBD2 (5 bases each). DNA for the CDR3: TGTGCCAGCAGCGTAGCCGGCCGGGGCGGGACCGGGGAGCTGTTTTTT. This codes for CASSVAGRGGTGELFF.